This TCR beta chain was captured by sequencing in a study of T cells in Graves' hyperthyroidism and ophthalmopathy. Study results and caveats: Clonotypes that were expanded in thyroid above 0.001 mostly appeared in blood too.

This clonotype turned up a few times. No antigen is known for it. Amplified regions were TCR beta CDR3 sequences from RNA transcripts. First-round RT-PCR of the TCR CDR3 relied on the HTBI primer set. Each CDR3 protein gets one entry after TCRdb re-called the multiplex PCR reads with MiXCR. The repertoire has about 600,000 distinct CDR3 sequences, 16% of them found once; the top ten carry around 3.5%. V was shortened by 6 bases and J by 7 bases, with 16 bases between the two germline ends. The CDR3 has 14 amino acids. Each person with ophthalmopathy scored at least 3 on the Clinical Activity Score, reached NOSPECS grade 4 or higher, and had been ill under 3 months. Patients having uncontrolled infection, another autoimmune disease, pregnancy or lactation were not included. Fresh 10 ml peripheral blood yielded PBMCs.

The specimen sequenced was blood. This TCR derives from a woman aged 35 to 49 with Graves' ophthalmopathy. The rearrangement joins TRBV12-3 or TRBV12-4 to TRBJ2-4; tentatively, D is TRBD1 (6 bases). CDR3 protein: CASRPQGIGNIQYF. The CDR3 bases are TGTGCCAGCAGGCCACAGGGAATAGGGAACATTCAGTACTTC.